Each of the 30 T cell receptor beta chains below was sequenced from the same sample in a study of identical twins. TCRdb reprocessed the 5' RACE reads with MiXCR, giving one entry per CDR3 protein. Among 1.5 million to 2 million distinct CDR3 sequences listed, more than 30% were seen once. What was sequenced was cord blood. The receptors originated from a newborn girl in good health.

The rearrangement uses TRBV4-1 and TRBJ1-5; maybe TRBD1 (6 bases). CDR3 size: 14 residues. CDR1 is MGHRA and CDR2 is YSYEKL in the germline V gene. The V and J ends lost 3 bases and 5 bases respectively, with 11 bases between them. The CDR3 sequence is CASSHTGTYQPQHF. CDR3 sequence (DNA): TGCGCCAGCAGCCATACAGGGACCTATCAGCCCCAGCATTTT.

V gene TRBV2 combines with J gene TRBJ2-5; D gene ambiguous. The end of the DNA fits TRBJ2-1 better, so the J call may be wrong. The germline V gene has CDR1 SNHLY and CDR2 FYNNEI. This CDR3 has 13 amino acids. The DNA for the CDR3 is TGTGCCAGCAGTGTTGTCAGACAAGAGACCCAGTTCTTC. It codes for CASSVVRQETQFF.

This clonotype was found a few times. The chain carries TRBV20-1 and TRBJ2-3; 9 nucleotides line up with TRBD2. Germline loops: CDR1 DFQATT, CDR2 SNEGSKA (reference sequence). This CDR3 is 15 amino acids long. After removal of 2 bases from V and 8 bases from J, the junction contained 11 bases not matched to a gene. In nucleotides, the CDR3 is TGCAGTGCTAGACCCGGGACTAGCTTTTTTTCTACGCAGTATTTT. This codes for CSARPGTSFFSTQYF.

Worth noting for this clonotype: A much larger clone lies one base from this, so it may be a read error. V and J are TRBV6-6 and TRBJ2-5; the match to TRBD2 covers 10 bases. Germline V lookup: CDR1 MNHNY, CDR2 SVGAGI (reference sequence). CDR3 length: 14 residues. In DNA, the CDR3 is TGTGCCAGCAGTGAGACTAGCGGGCAAGAGACCCGGTACTTC. Its translation is CASSETSGQETRYF.

The chain uses TRBV29-1 and TRBJ1-1, with 9 bases aligning to TRBD1. V shed 7 bases, J shed 3 bases, and the junction held 12 bases outside the gene matches. The length of the CDR3 is 15 residues. In germline, CDR1 is SQVTM, CDR2 ANQGSEA. The CDR3 reads CSASTGGGRYTEAFF. CDR3 sequence (DNA): TGCAGCGCCAGCACAGGGGGCGGTAGATACACTGAAGCTTTCTTT.

V and J are TRBV4-1 and TRBJ2-3; TRBD2 agrees at 12 bases. There are 17 residues in the CDR3. J gave up 7 bases and V 0 bases, and 8 bases lay outside the gene matches. Looked up from germline, CDR1 is MGHRA and CDR2 is YSYEKL. The CDR3 loop reads CASSQDPTSGGRNTQYF. CDR3 sequence (DNA): TGCGCCAGCAGCCAAGATCCCACTAGCGGGGGGAGAAATACGCAGTATTTT.

The chain combines TRBV5-1 with TRBJ2-7; D is uncertain. Germline lookup yields CDR1 SGHRS and CDR2 YFSETQ. The V gene lost 0 bases and the J gene lost 2 bases, with 9 bases spanning the gap. The CDR3 loop spans 14 amino acids. The CDR3 DNA reads as TGCGCCAGCAGCTTGGAGGTCAGGCCCTACGAGCAGTACTTC. Amino acids: CASSLEVRPYEQYF.

V gene TRBV6-5 combines with J gene TRBJ1-1, with no clear D. This CDR3 region has 14 residues. Trimming pared 5 bases from V and 1 base from J, leaving 11 bases between. Per the germline V gene, CDR1 is MNHEY and CDR2 is SVGAGI. CDR3 sequence reads: CASSRSSWNTEAFF. The CDR3 DNA follows: TGTGCCAGCAGTCGTAGTAGTTGGAACACTGAAGCTTTCTTT.

V usage is TRBV12-3 or TRBV12-4 and J usage is TRBJ2-4; D might be TRBD1 or TRBD2, each matching 6 bases. The tail of the sequence fits TRBJ2-5 better, so the J call may be wrong. CDR3 length: 15 residues. The CDR3 sequence: CASSPWDTAGETQYF. The CDR3 region has the DNA TGTGCCAGCAGTCCTTGGGACACGGCGGGGGAGACCCAGTACTTC.

The table lists this clonotype with many counts. CDR3 nucleotides: TGTGCCAGCAGCTCTTGGACAGAAGCTAACTATGGCTACACCTTC. Residues: CASSSWTEANYGYTF. The V call is TRBV6-5, the J call TRBJ1-2, with TRBD1 as a possible D gene (6 bases). V lost 6 bases and J lost 0, with 14 bases in between. Germline CDR1 MNHEY, CDR2 SVGAGI. This CDR3 has 15 amino acids.

In its sample, this clonotype was seen a few times. V and J are TRBV24-1 and TRBJ2-7; D remains ambiguous. The CDR3 sequence is 12 residues long. The V end lost 11 bases, the J end lost 2 bases, and 12 bases lay between the germline ends. Per germline, CDR1 KGHDR and CDR2 SFDVKD. CDR3 in DNA: TGTGCCAAACCAGGCAAGACCTACGAGCAGTACTTC. It yields the protein CAKPGKTYEQYF.

This chain links TRBV10-3 with TRBJ1-4; a weak D match, TRBD1 (6 bases). V dropped 0 bases and J dropped 3 bases, with 8 bases sitting between them. The CDR3 is 15 amino acids. Germline V lookup: CDR1 ENHRY, CDR2 SYGVKD. DNA of the CDR3: TGTGCCATCAGTGAGTCGAAGGGGGCTAATGAAAAACTGTTTTTT. As protein: CAISESKGANEKLFF.

This clonotype was detected a few times. The V call is TRBV20-1, the J call TRBJ2-3, with D possibly being TRBD2 (5 bases). Trimming took 1 base from V and 7 from J, leaving 15 bases between them. Looked up from germline, CDR1 is DFQATT and CDR2 is SNEGSKA (reference sequence). This CDR3 spans 14 amino acids. CDR3 in amino acids: CSARVLALIYTQYF. As DNA, the CDR3 is TGCAGTGCTAGAGTCCTAGCTCTCATATATACGCAGTATTTT.

V gene TRBV7-9 combines with J gene TRBJ1-3; weak D call: TRBD1 (6 bases). Germline V gene sequence: CDR1 SEHNR, CDR2 FQNEAQ (reference sequence). V was clipped by 1 base and J by 1 base, with 17 bases between them. CDR3 size: 18 residues. The CDR3 is CASSLVRGGQFSGNTIYF. The CDR3 DNA reads TGTGCCAGCAGCTTAGTTCGCGGGGGGCAATTTTCTGGAAACACCATATATTTT. Drawing the rest from reference TRBV7-9 and TRBJ1-3, the complete variable domain is DTGVSQNPRHKITKRGQNVTFRCDPISEHNRLYWYRQTLGQGPEFLTYFQNEAQLEKSRLLSDRFSAERPKGSFSTLEIQRTEQGDSAMYLCASSLVRGGQFSGNTIYFGEGSWLTVV.

The chain employs TRBV3-1 and TRBJ1-1, with 9 nucleotides matching TRBD1. Trimming removed 4 bases from V and 0 bases from J; junction bases left unmatched: 3. The CDR3 spans 15 residues. Germline V gene lookup returns CDR1 LGHDT and CDR2 YNNKEL (reference sequence). CDR3 residues: CASSPRDRVNTEAFF. The CDR3 DNA is TGTGCCAGCAGCCCCCGGGACAGGGTGAACACTGAAGCTTTCTTT.

This clonotype was detected only a few times. The V and J genes are TRBV4-1 and TRBJ2-2, with TRBD2 matching over 9 bases. CDR1 MGHRA and CDR2 YSYEKL come from the germline V gene. J gave up 3 bases and V 4 bases, and 9 bases lay outside the gene matches. This CDR3 comprises 17 residues. The CDR3 DNA reads as TGCGCCAGCAGCCCCCGAATAGCGGGAGTAGACACCGGGGAGCTGTTTTTT. It is translated as CASSPRIAGVDTGELFF.

This clonotype was counted between two and nine times. This rearrangement joins TRBV29-1 to TRBJ2-7; D is possibly TRBD1 or TRBD2 (5 bases each). Trimming cost V 7 bases and J 6 bases, with 16 bases left between them. The CDR3 length is 12 residues. Germline CDR1 SQVTM, CDR2 ANQGSEA. This CDR3 is CSAGTGSREQYF. The CDR3 DNA reads TGCAGCGCTGGGACCGGGTCGCGCGAGCAGTACTTC.

This chain connects TRBV29-1 to TRBJ2-4; 13 bases are shared with TRBD2. The CDR3 totals 16 residues. V lost 2 bases to trimming and J lost 11 bases; unmatched junction nucleotides: 12. CDR1 is SQVTM and CDR2 is ANQGSEA in the germline V gene. This chain's CDR3 is CSVELSLTSGRPLQYF. In nucleotides, the CDR3 is TGCAGCGTTGAACTCTCCCTGACTAGCGGGAGGCCACTTCAGTACTTC. The whole variable domain, remainder taken from reference TRBV29-1 and TRBJ2-4, is SAVISQKPSRDICQRGTSLTIQCQVDSQVTMMFWYRQQPGQSLTLIATANQGSEATYESGFVIDKFPISRPNLTFSTLTVSNMSPEDSSIYLCSVELSLTSGRPLQYFGAGTRLSVL.

This chain joins TRBV12-3 or TRBV12-4 and TRBJ1-5; possible D gene TRBD1, 5 bases. The CDR3 has 16 amino acids. Trimming pared 1 base from V and 1 base from J, leaving 11 bases between. CDR3 sequence (DNA): TGTGCCAGCAGTTTAGGGGGCAGTACCAGCAATCAGCCCCAGCATTTT. Protein product: CASSLGGSTSNQPQHF.

This chain links TRBV29-1 with TRBJ1-1; TRBD1 matches at 8 bases. This CDR3 has 13 residues. Germline values: CDR1 SQVTM, CDR2 ANQGSEA. Trimming at V came to 4 bases and at J to 2 bases, leaving 3 bases not matched to a gene. The CDR3 DNA follows: TGCAGCGTTGGAGGGACAGGTAACACTGAAGCTTTCTTT. Translating it yields CSVGGTGNTEAFF.

The rearrangement uses TRBV27 and TRBJ2-7; D gene uncertain. The CDR3 consists of 15 residues. Trimming took off 2 bases at V and 5 bases at J, with 16 bases between the two ends. Germline values: CDR1 MNHEY, CDR2 SMNVEV (reference sequence). CDR3 sequence: CASSLQVMPVHEQYF. In nucleotides, the CDR3 is TGTGCCAGCAGTTTACAGGTTATGCCTGTCCACGAGCAGTACTTC.

This clonotype was counted between two and nine times. The chain links TRBV12-3 or TRBV12-4 to TRBJ2-3; D ambiguous. V shed 6 bases and J shed 10 bases, with 11 bases lying between them. The CDR3 contains 11 residues. In DNA, the CDR3 is TGTGCCAGCAGGATTCCCCCCTCGCAGTATTTT. Residues: CASRIPPSQYF.

This clonotype was counted only a few times. The rearrangement links TRBV20-1 to TRBJ1-4; D is uncertain. Trimming removed 0 bases at V and 3 bases at J, with 5 bases between. Germline values: CDR1 DFQATT, CDR2 SNEGSKA (reference sequence). CDR3 length: 13 amino acids. Written as DNA, the CDR3 is TGCAGTGCTAGAGAGCCTCCTAATGAAAAACTGTTTTTT. Protein product: CSAREPPNEKLFF.

This clonotype was seen a handful of times. V is TRBV28 and J is TRBJ1-5; D gene ambiguous. The CDR3 contains 15 residues. CDR1 is MDHEN, CDR2 SYDVKM, per germline. Between the trimmed V and J ends, which lost 3 bases and 5 bases, there was a span of 14 bases. The CDR3 DNA follows: TGTGCCAGCAGTTTCCCCCAAGAGATTGATCAGCCCCAGCATTTT. It encodes CASSFPQEIDQPQHF.

This clonotype has more than one count but fewer than ten. The rearrangement joins TRBV12-3 or TRBV12-4 to TRBJ1-5, with D possibly TRBD1 on 5 matching bases. The ends were cut back, 1 base at V and 6 bases at J, with 13 bases in the middle. The CDR3 totals 15 residues. The CDR3 reads CASSLGRVGFQPQHF. CDR3 in DNA: TGTGCCAGCAGTTTAGGCAGGGTCGGGTTTCAGCCCCAGCATTTT.

This clonotype occurred many times. The V call is TRBV2, the J call TRBJ2-1; weak D call: TRBD2 (5 bases). The CDR3 length is 15 residues. Trimming pared 6 bases from V and 2 bases from J, leaving 14 bases between. CDR1 SNHLY and CDR2 FYNNEI come from the germline V gene. The CDR3 spells CASRRQDLTYNEQFF. Here the CDR3 DNA reads TGTGCCAGCAGACGCCAGGACTTAACCTACAATGAGCAGTTCTTC. Filled out from reference TRBV2 and TRBJ2-1, the complete variable domain reads EPEVTQTPSHQVTQMGQEVILRCVPISNHLYFYWYRQILGQKVEFLVSFYNNEISEKSEIFDDQFSVERPDGSNFTLKIRSTKLEDSAMYFCASRRQDLTYNEQFFGPGTRLTVL.

As to this clonotype: This may be a read error, as it is one base from a much larger clone. The chain uses TRBV7-9 and TRBJ1-4, with D unclear. The CDR3 is made up of 11 amino acids. V lost 1 base, J lost 9 bases, and 3 bases lay in between. Germline CDR1 is SEHNR and CDR2 is FQNEAQ (reference sequence). CDR3 sequence (DNA): TGTGCCAGCAGCTTAGAGAAAAAACTGTTTTTT. This encodes CASSLEKKLFF.

The rearrangement uses TRBV5-1 and TRBJ2-2; D ambiguous. The CDR3 consists of 13 residues. V gave up 3 bases and J gave up 6 bases, with 9 bases separating them. Germline values: CDR1 SGHRS, CDR2 YFSETQ. The CDR3: CASSSGPSGELFF. The CDR3 bases are TGCGCCAGCAGCTCCGGTCCATCCGGGGAGCTGTTTTTT.

CDR3 residues: CASSPAVRRLAKNIQYF. The DNA for the CDR3 is TGTGCCAGCAGTCCCGCCGTCCGGAGGCTAGCCAAAAACATTCAGTACTTC. The V and J genes are TRBV28 and TRBJ2-4; D is possibly TRBD2 (5 bases). The germline gives CDR1 MDHEN, CDR2 SYDVKM. The CDR3 length is 17 residues. Between the trimmed V and J ends, which lost 5 bases and 0 bases, there was a span of 17 bases.

This clonotype occurred a few times. This rearrangement joins TRBV28 to TRBJ2-7, with 11 bases fitting TRBD1. Germline V gene sequence: CDR1 MDHEN, CDR2 SYDVKM. Trimming removed 4 bases from V and 3 bases from J; junction bases left unmatched: 8. The CDR3 loop spans 16 amino acids. The CDR3 DNA reads TGTGCCAGCAGTTGGGATCTTGGGACAGGGGGCTACGAGCAGTACTTC. Amino acid sequence: CASSWDLGTGGYEQYF.